The 5 T cell receptor beta chains below all came from one sample that was sequenced in a study of post-analysis software for immune sequencing data. Study observations and caveats: Compared with controls, patients had more of 4 or 5 TRBV segments, including TRBV5-6, TRBV5-1 and TRBV20-1.

Their target antigens are unknown. Built from TCR beta cDNA, the libraries had unique molecular identifiers in them. A single record per CDR3 protein comes from TCRdb applying MiXCR to the PCR reads. There are 350,000 to 450,000 distinct CDR3 sequences in the sample; about a third occur only once, and around 15% lies in the top ten. The specimen sequenced was blood. These TCRs come from a girl between 10 and 17 years old with multiple sclerosis.

This CDR3 is CASSELTASVGYTF. CDR3 sequence (DNA): TGTGCCAGCAGTGAGCTCACTGCGTCGGTAGGCTACACCTTC. The rearrangement links TRBV6-5 to TRBJ1-2; D gene uncertain. Germline CDR1 and CDR2: MNHEY and SVGAGI. The CDR3 is 14 amino acids. V was cut by 5 bases and J by 8 bases, with 18 bases left in between.

A word on this clonotype: A much bigger clone sits one base away, suggesting this may be a read error. The rearrangement joins TRBV9 to TRBJ2-4, with a tentative D call TRBD1 (5 bases). V lost 4 bases to trimming and J lost 9 bases, with 17 bases between them. Germline CDR1 SGDLS, CDR2 YYNGEE. This CDR3 contains 14 residues. In DNA form, the CDR3 reads TGTGCCAGCAGCCCCCTGCCGGGCCAGGGCATTCAGTACTTC. This gives the protein CASSPLPGQGIQYF.

This clonotype was observed a few times. The gene calls are TRBV28 and TRBJ1-2, with D possibly TRBD1 on 6 matching bases. Germline V CDR1 and CDR2: MDHEN, SYDVKM. The CDR3 loop spans 11 amino acids. V was cut by 8 bases and J by 3 bases, with 7 bases left in between. Here the CDR3 DNA reads TGTGCCAGCGGACAGCACTATGGCTACACCTTC. Encoded protein: CASGQHYGYTF.

J is TRBJ2-6 and V is TRBV6-5; D ambiguous. Germline CDR1 reads MNHEY; CDR2 reads SVGAGI. The V end lost 8 bases, the J end lost 0 bases, and 8 bases lay between the germline ends. The CDR3 sequence is 14 residues long. The chain's CDR3 is CASGRNSGANVLTF. The CDR3 DNA follows: TGTGCCAGCGGCCGAAACTCTGGGGCCAACGTCCTGACTTTC.

This chain links TRBV6-2 or TRBV6-3 with TRBJ2-1; 13 bases are shared with TRBD2. V trimming: 4 bases; J trimming: 10 bases; junction bases outside the gene matches: 7. CDR3 length: 15 amino acids. Germline assignment: CDR1 MNHEY and CDR2 SVGEGT. The CDR3 nucleotides are TGTGCCAGCAGTTTACTAGCGGGGGGGCGCAACGAGCAGTTCTTC. Encoded protein: CASSLLAGGRNEQFF.